The text below deals with one TCR beta chain. Its antigen remains unknown. The treatment here: 15 Gy SBRT to primary tumor, nephrectomy 4 weeks later. Nephrectomy followed 15 Gy stereotactic body radiation by 4 weeks. Data came from immunoSEQ multiplex PCR; TCRdb stores just in-frame clones and leaves some out. The sample lists about 16,000 clones, roughly 50% occurring once. The sample comes from a study of radiation and T cells in renal cell carcinoma. Study-wide findings and caveats: Irradiated tumors had higher TCR clonality than control tumors. From baseline, blood top tumor clonotypes peaked at 2 weeks post-radiation. Dominant CDR3 motifs were more common in irradiated tumors than controls.

This CDR3 has 14 residues. CDR1 is SGHRS, CDR2 YFSETQ, per germline. V shed 0 bases, J shed 8 bases, and the junction held 3 bases outside the gene matches. The source of this sequence is a woman aged 55-75 years with renal cell carcinoma. The sequencing used tumor tissue, collected from a patient whose treatment included radiotherapy and nephrectomy. The chain couples TRBV5-1 to TRBJ2-2; 8 bases align to TRBD2. CDR3 nucleotide sequence: TGCGCCAGCAGCTTGGAGGCTAGCGGGGGGGAGCTGTTTTTT. Its translation is CASSLEASGGELFF.